Each of the 19 T cell receptor beta chains below was sequenced from the same sample in a study of cytotoxic CD8 clonotypes in ibrutinib-treated CLL. The data were produced by immunoSEQ multiplex PCR, yet TCRdb's version contains in-frame clones alone and is incomplete. Of about 130,000 clones in the sample, 80% to 90% were seen once. The material was PBMCs, obtained after 24 months of ibrutinib treatment. The source is a human donor with chronic lymphocytic leukemia.

The V and J genes are TRBV19 and TRBJ2-7; D may be TRBD1 (5 bases). CDR3 length: 14 amino acids. Trimming took off 4 bases at V and 3 bases at J, with 13 bases between the two ends. Germline-derived CDR1 and CDR2 are LNHDA and SQIVND (reference sequence). The CDR3 coding sequence is TGTGCCAGTAGTACCCCCTCTGACAGCTACGAGCAGTACTTC. This translates into CASSTPSDSYEQYF.

This chain connects TRBV19 to TRBJ1-6; D is undetermined. Between the trimmed V and J ends, which lost 1 base and 0 bases, there was a span of 7 bases. This CDR3 region has 16 residues. Germline V CDR1 and CDR2: LNHDA, SQIVND (reference sequence). In DNA, the CDR3 is TGTGCCAGTAGTATAGGGCTGAGCTCCTATAATTCACCCCTCCACTTT. Its protein is CASSIGLSSYNSPLHF.

The chain is built from TRBV28 and TRBJ1-3, with D tentatively TRBD1 (5 bases). This CDR3 spans 14 amino acids. V lost 4 bases and J lost 0, with 7 bases in between. The germline gives CDR1 MDHEN, CDR2 SYDVKM. The CDR3 region is CASSYQGSGNTIYF. Here the CDR3 DNA reads TGTGCCAGCAGTTACCAGGGCTCTGGAAACACCATATATTTT.

The V and J genes are TRBV28 and TRBJ1-2, with 11 bases matching TRBD1. The CDR3 has 16 amino acids. CDR1 and CDR2 from the germline V gene are MDHEN and SYDVKM. J gave up 7 bases and V 3 bases, and 10 bases lay outside the gene matches. The DNA for the CDR3 is TGTGCCAGCAGTTTCTTCGGTTTGGACAGGGGGCCTGGCTACACCTTC. Encoded protein: CASSFFGLDRGPGYTF.

V is TRBV5-4 and J is TRBJ2-7, with D maybe TRBD1 (5 bases). Germline CDR1 SGHNT, CDR2 YYREEE (reference sequence). Trimming cost V 0 bases and J 1 base, with 8 bases left between them. The CDR3 is made up of 14 amino acids. Here the CDR3 reads CASSLGQRSYEQYF. In nucleotides, the CDR3 is TGTGCCAGCAGCTTGGGACAGAGATCCTACGAGCAGTACTTC.

J is TRBJ1-1 and V is TRBV30; TRBD1 matches 8 bases. CDR3 length: 12 amino acids. Germline-derived CDR1 and CDR2 are GTSNPN and SVGIG (reference sequence). CDR3 loop: CARDNRGEKAFF. The CDR3 nucleotides read TGTGCTCGTGATAACAGGGGGGAGAAAGCTTTCTTT.

The rearrangement uses TRBV27 and TRBJ1-2; possibly TRBD1 for D (5 bases). Germline CDR1 MNHEY, CDR2 SMNVEV (reference sequence). V was pared by 6 bases and J by 3 bases, with 20 bases between. This CDR3 has 16 amino acids. CDR3 amino acids: CASRSPGASGHYGYTF. Here the CDR3 DNA reads TGTGCCAGCAGATCCCCTGGGGCGAGCGGCCACTATGGCTACACCTTC.

V usage is TRBV18 and J usage is TRBJ2-3; 7 positions match TRBD1. J gave up 0 bases and V 3 bases, and 3 bases lay outside the gene matches. The germline V gene encodes CDR1 KGHSH and CDR2 LQKENI. The CDR3 runs to 15 residues. CDR3 in DNA: TGTGCCAGCTCACCGCAACAGGGGAGCACAGATACGCAGTATTTT. Its protein is CASSPQQGSTDTQYF.

This clone has more than one count but fewer than ten. The CDR3 coding sequence is TGCGCCAGCAGCCGGGGGACAGGGGCCTTCCCGGGGGAGCAGTACTTC. Protein product: CASSRGTGAFPGEQYF. The chain has TRBV4-3 and TRBJ2-7; 10 bases match TRBD1. CDR1 and CDR2 (germline): LGHNA, YSLEER. The CDR3 contains 16 residues. Losses at the gene ends were 4 bases for V and 7 bases for J; bases not matched to a gene: 13.

This sequence joins TRBV19 and TRBJ2-1; 7 nucleotides match TRBD2. The CDR3 spans 15 residues. Unmatched junction bases numbered 13, after V lost 11 bases and J lost 3 bases. Per the germline V gene, CDR1 is LNHDA and CDR2 is SQIVND (reference sequence). The CDR3 DNA reads TGTGCCTCCGACTCCAAGGCTAGCGGCTACAATGAGCAGTTCTTC. Protein: CASDSKASGYNEQFF.

The rearrangement uses TRBV9 and TRBJ2-3; D is tentatively TRBD1 or TRBD2 (5 bases each). Germline CDR1 reads SGDLS; CDR2 reads YYNGEE. V lost 7 bases and J lost 6, with 12 bases in between. The length of the CDR3 is 12 residues. The CDR3: CASALREDTQYF. In DNA, the CDR3 is TGTGCCAGCGCCCTCAGGGAGGATACGCAGTATTTT.

The CDR3 DNA reads TGTGCCAGCAGTAAGGCCGGGACAGGGAATGGCTACACCTTC. Its protein is CASSKAGTGNGYTF. This chain links TRBV28 with TRBJ1-2, with 9 bases fitting TRBD1. This CDR3 comprises 14 residues. Per the germline V gene, CDR1 is MDHEN and CDR2 is SYDVKM. V lost 5 bases and J lost 6; bases outside the gene matches: 7.

This chain connects TRBV30 to TRBJ2-1; tentatively, D is TRBD1 (8 bases). CDR1 and CDR2 from the germline V gene are GTSNPN and SVGIG (reference sequence). The V and J ends lost 4 bases and 7 bases respectively, with 14 bases between them. The CDR3 is made up of 13 amino acids. CDR3 amino acids: CAWTEQGGNEQFF. The CDR3 DNA follows: TGTGCCTGGACTGAACAGGGGGGGAATGAGCAGTTCTTC.

This clone occurred a few times. V usage is TRBV28 and J usage is TRBJ2-1, with TRBD2 matching 10 bases. CDR3 length: 15 amino acids. The V and J ends lost 8 bases and 9 bases, in that order; junction bases with no gene match: 13. CDR1 and CDR2 from the germline V gene are MDHEN and SYDVKM. CDR3: CASRGLAGVLSEQFF. CDR3 bases: TGTGCCAGCCGCGGCCTAGCGGGGGTACTCAGTGAGCAGTTCTTC.

The chain employs TRBV6-1 and TRBJ2-7; the D is unclear. V was pared by 6 bases and J by 5 bases, with 11 bases between. The CDR3 extends over 12 amino acids. From germline, CDR1 is MNHNS and CDR2 SASEGT. In DNA form, the CDR3 reads TGTGCCAGCAGATGGGTTCTGGACGAGCAGTACTTC. Translated, it gives CASRWVLDEQYF.

V gene TRBV7-2 combines with J gene TRBJ1-2; 9 nucleotides agree with TRBD1. The germline CDR1 and CDR2 sequences are SGHTA and FQGNSA. The CDR3 contains 12 residues. CDR3: CATPDRGHGYTF. CDR3 DNA: TGTGCGACCCCGGACAGGGGACATGGCTACACCTTC. The full variable domain, completed using reference TRBV7-2 and TRBJ1-2, is GAGVSQSPSNKVTEKGKDVELRCDPISGHTALYWYRQSLGQGLEFLIYFQGNSAPDKSGLPSDRFSAERTGGSVSTLTIQRTQQEDSAVYLCATPDRGHGYTFGSGTRLTVV.

The chain carries TRBV5-1 and TRBJ1-2; 8 bases agree with TRBD1. Germline V CDR1 and CDR2: SGHRS, YFSETQ. J was trimmed by 2 bases and V by 1 base; bases with no gene match: 1. The CDR3 runs to 14 residues. The CDR3 region has the DNA TGCGCCAGCAGCTTGCAGGGGGCAAACTATGGCTACACCTTC. Residues: CASSLQGANYGYTF.

V is TRBV5-4 and J is TRBJ2-7, with a weak D call TRBD1 (5 bases). Germline-derived CDR1 and CDR2 are SGHNT and YYREEE (reference sequence). V shed 2 bases and J shed 2 bases, with 11 bases lying between them. CDR3 length: 14 amino acids. In nucleotides, the CDR3 is TGTGCCAGCAGCTTACAGCAGGGAACCTACGAGCAGTACTTC. It translates to CASSLQQGTYEQYF.

V usage is TRBV5-6 and J usage is TRBJ1-2; D might be TRBD1 (6 bases). The germline CDR1 and CDR2 sequences are SGHDT and YYEEEE. Trimming took 3 bases from V and 1 from J, leaving 22 bases between them. The CDR3 is 18 residues long. The CDR3 region is CASSSRVGAGGVNYGYTF. The CDR3, as DNA: TGTGCCAGCAGCTCCCGAGTGGGGGCCGGGGGAGTTAACTATGGCTACACCTTC.